These 11 T cell receptor beta chains were all obtained from the same sample, sequenced in a study of cytomegalovirus exposure and HLA in healthy donors (dated by TCRdb to about 2017). To prepare the library, the immunoSEQ multiplex PCR assay was applied. The multiplex PCR relied on a mix of 60 forward primers for TCR Vbeta segments and 13 reverse primers for TCR Jbeta segments. TCRdb obtained this table from immuneACCESS and retained in-frame rearrangements with V and J assigned. These tables miss some clones; where compared with another copy, unresolved V genes account for less than half of the shortfall, and the remainder is unexplained. The sample contains roughly 150,000 clones, approximately 81% of them found a single time. Less than 2.5% of the sample rests with the top ten. Source material: PBMCs. The receptors were sampled from a woman between 18 and 30 years old in good health and CMV-seronegative.

The genes are TRBV28 and TRBJ2-3; 9 nucleotides line up with TRBD1. The CDR3 spans 14 residues. Germline V CDR1 and CDR2: MDHEN, SYDVKM. V shed 10 bases, J shed 1 base, and the junction held 6 bases outside the gene matches. The CDR3 DNA sequence: TGTGCCATCAGGGACAGGGTGGGCACAGATACGCAGTATTTT. Amino acid sequence: CAIRDRVGTDTQYF. The whole variable domain, remainder taken from reference TRBV28 and TRBJ2-3, is DVKVTQSSRYLVKRTGEKVFLECVQDMDHENMFWYRQDPGLGLRLIYFSYDVKMKEKGDIPEGYSVSREKKERFSLILESASTNQTSMYLCAIRDRVGTDTQYFGPGTRLTVL.

This clone was observed a single time. This chain links TRBV4-1 with TRBJ1-2; D ambiguous. V lost 4 bases and J 5 bases, leaving 14 bases between the germline ends. Germline lookup yields CDR1 MGHRA and CDR2 YSYEKL. The length of the CDR3 is 14 residues. The CDR3 sequence: CASSPEWQLYGYTF. CDR3 DNA: TGCGCCAGCAGCCCGGAGTGGCAGTTATATGGCTACACCTTC.

V usage is TRBV19 and J usage is TRBJ2-7; D might be TRBD1 (6 bases). This CDR3 has 17 residues. The V gene lost 4 bases and the J gene lost 0 bases, with 19 bases spanning the gap. Germline CDR1 LNHDA, CDR2 SQIVND (reference sequence). CDR3 sequence: CASSTYSGTRSSYEQYF. CDR3 coding DNA: TGTGCCAGTAGTACCTATTCCGGGACACGGAGCTCCTACGAGCAGTACTTC.

The V call is TRBV4-3, the J call TRBJ2-5; TRBD1 matches 9 bases. J lost 11 bases, V lost 2 bases, and 12 bases had no gene match. Germline V gene sequence: CDR1 LGHNA, CDR2 YSLEER. The CDR3 consists of 15 residues. The chain's CDR3 is CASSQRGQGYEGQYF. For the CDR3, the DNA is TGCGCCAGCAGCCAAAGGGGACAGGGCTACGAGGGGCAGTACTTC.

This chain joins TRBV5-4 and TRBJ1-1, with D possibly TRBD1 on 6 matching bases. This CDR3 is 13 amino acids long. The V and J ends lost 3 bases and 7 bases respectively, with 13 bases between them. The germline V gene encodes CDR1 SGHNT and CDR2 YYREEE (reference sequence). CDR3 sequence reads: CASSWDKGVEAFF. CDR3 bases: TGTGCCAGCAGCTGGGATAAGGGGGTTGAAGCTTTCTTT.

The chain employs TRBV28 and TRBJ1-2, with D unresolved. This CDR3 is built from 12 residues. V was clipped by 8 bases and J by 8 bases, with 15 bases between them. Germline CDR1 MDHEN, CDR2 SYDVKM. CDR3 coding DNA: TGTGCCAGCTCCTGGTTTGGGAGAGGCTACACCTTC. Translation gives CASSWFGRGYTF.

This sequence joins TRBV27 and TRBJ2-5, with 7 bases that match TRBD2. The J call is doubtful: the DNA matches TRBJ2-7 better. The CDR3 runs to 15 residues. Germline assignment: CDR1 MNHEY and CDR2 SMNVEV (reference sequence). CDR3 bases: TGTGCCAGCAGGCCCGTCCTAGCGGACACCTACGAGCAGTACTTC. It translates to CASRPVLADTYEQYF.

The chain employs TRBV28 and TRBJ1-5; a weak D match, TRBD1 (5 bases). The V end lost 10 bases, the J end lost 4 bases, and 14 bases lay between the germline ends. Germline assignment: CDR1 MDHEN and CDR2 SYDVKM. The CDR3 contains 13 residues. Here the CDR3 reads CATNLGLNQPQHF. The CDR3 DNA reads TGTGCCACTAACCTGGGGCTAAATCAGCCCCAGCATTTT.

V usage is TRBV4-2 and J usage is TRBJ2-2, with D possibly TRBD1 on 6 matching bases. Germline-derived CDR1 and CDR2 are LGHNA and YNFKEQ. This CDR3 comprises 14 residues. V shed 0 bases and J shed 7 bases, with 9 bases lying between them. As DNA, the CDR3 is TGTGCCAGCAGCCAAGATCAGGGGAACGGGGAGCTGTTTTTT. It translates to CASSQDQGNGELFF.

This sequence joins TRBV5-4 and TRBJ1-5; D is uncertain. The CDR3 is 13 residues long. Germline V gene sequence: CDR1 SGHNT, CDR2 YYREEE (reference sequence). Trimming pared 3 bases from V and 3 bases from J, leaving 7 bases between. The CDR3 coding sequence is TGTGCCAGCAGCTCAGGTTTCAATCAGCCCCAGCATTTT. It yields the protein CASSSGFNQPQHF.

The chain carries TRBV2 and TRBJ2-7; TRBD2 might be the D (5 bases). Germline V gives CDR1 SNHLY, CDR2 FYNNEI. V was cut by 7 bases and J by 0 bases, with 16 bases left in between. The CDR3 consists of 15 residues. The CDR3 region has the DNA TGTGCCAGCACCCTAAGGGAGACTACCTCCTACGAGCAGTACTTC. Amino acid sequence: CASTLRETTSYEQYF.